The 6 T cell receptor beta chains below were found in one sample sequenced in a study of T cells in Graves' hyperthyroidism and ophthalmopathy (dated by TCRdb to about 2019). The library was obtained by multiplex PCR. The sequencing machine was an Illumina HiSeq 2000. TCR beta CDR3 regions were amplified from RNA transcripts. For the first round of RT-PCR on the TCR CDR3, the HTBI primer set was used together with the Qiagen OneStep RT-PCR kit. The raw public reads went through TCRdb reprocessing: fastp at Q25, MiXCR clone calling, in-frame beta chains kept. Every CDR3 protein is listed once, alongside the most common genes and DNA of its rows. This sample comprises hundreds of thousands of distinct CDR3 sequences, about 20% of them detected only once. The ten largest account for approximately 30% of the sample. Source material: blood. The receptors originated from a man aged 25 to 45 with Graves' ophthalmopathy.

In DNA, the CDR3 is TGTGCCAGCAGCGTAGGGGACAGGGAGTACTACGAGCAGTACTTC. It yields the protein CASSVGDREYYEQYF. The V call is TRBV9, the J call TRBJ2-7; TRBD1 matches 9 bases. From germline, CDR1 is SGDLS and CDR2 YYNGEE. There are 15 residues in the CDR3. Losses at the gene ends were 0 bases for V and 3 bases for J; bases not matched to a gene: 4.

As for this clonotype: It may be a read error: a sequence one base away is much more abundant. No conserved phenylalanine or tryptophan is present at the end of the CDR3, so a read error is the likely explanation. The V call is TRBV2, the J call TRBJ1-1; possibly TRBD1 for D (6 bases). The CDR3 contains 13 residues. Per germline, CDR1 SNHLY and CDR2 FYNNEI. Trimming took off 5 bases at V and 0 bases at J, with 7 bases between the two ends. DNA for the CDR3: TGTGCCAGCAGTCAGGGGATGAACACTGAAGCTTTCTGT. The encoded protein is CASSQGMNTEAFC.

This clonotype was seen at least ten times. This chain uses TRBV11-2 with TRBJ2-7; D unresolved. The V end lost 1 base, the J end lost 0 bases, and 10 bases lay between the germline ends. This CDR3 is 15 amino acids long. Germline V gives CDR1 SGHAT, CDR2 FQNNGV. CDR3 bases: TGTGCCAGCAGCTTAGCTAAGACTGCCTCCTACGAGCAGTACTTC. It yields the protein CASSLAKTASYEQYF.

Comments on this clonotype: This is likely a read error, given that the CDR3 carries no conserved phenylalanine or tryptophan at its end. The DNA of the CDR3 is TGTGCCAGCAGCCGTCCACTAGCGGGATACAATGAGCAGTTCTCC. It is translated as CASSRPLAGYNEQFS. The rearrangement links TRBV12-3 or TRBV12-4 to TRBJ2-1; 10 nucleotides align to TRBD2. The CDR3 length is 15 residues. The V segment lost 6 bases and the J segment 4 bases; nucleotides outside the gene matches: 6.

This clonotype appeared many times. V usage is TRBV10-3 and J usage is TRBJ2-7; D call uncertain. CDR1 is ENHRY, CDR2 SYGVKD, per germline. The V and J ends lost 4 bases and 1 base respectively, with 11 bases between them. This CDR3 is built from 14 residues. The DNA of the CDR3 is TGTGCCATCAGTGGAGACACAAGATCCTACGAGCAGTACTTC. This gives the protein CAISGDTRSYEQYF.

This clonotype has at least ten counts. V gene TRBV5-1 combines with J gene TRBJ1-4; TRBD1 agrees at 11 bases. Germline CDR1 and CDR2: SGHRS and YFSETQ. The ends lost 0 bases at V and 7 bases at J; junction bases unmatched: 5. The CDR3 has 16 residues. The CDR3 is CASSLAVGTGGEKLFF. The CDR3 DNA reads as TGCGCCAGCAGCTTGGCCGTTGGGACAGGGGGTGAAAAACTGTTTTTT.